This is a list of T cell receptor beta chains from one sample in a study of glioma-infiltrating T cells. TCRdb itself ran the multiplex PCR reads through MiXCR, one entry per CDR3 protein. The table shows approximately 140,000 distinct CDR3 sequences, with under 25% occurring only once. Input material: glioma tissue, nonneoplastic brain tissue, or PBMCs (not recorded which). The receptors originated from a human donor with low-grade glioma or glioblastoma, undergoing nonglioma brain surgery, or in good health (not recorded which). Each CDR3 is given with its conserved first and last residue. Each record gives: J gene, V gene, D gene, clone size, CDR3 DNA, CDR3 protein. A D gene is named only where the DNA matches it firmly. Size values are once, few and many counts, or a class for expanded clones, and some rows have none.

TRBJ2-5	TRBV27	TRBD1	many	TGTGCCAGCAGTTCCTTAGGGACAGAACAAGAGACCCAGTACTTC	CASSSLGTEQETQYF
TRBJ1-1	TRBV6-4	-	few	TGTGCCAGCAGTGCGGCAGCGAACACTGAAGCTTTCTTT	CASSAAANTEAFF
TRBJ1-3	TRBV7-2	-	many	TGTGCCAGCAGCTTTAAACCGCCTGGAAACACCATATATTTT	CASSFKPPGNTIYF
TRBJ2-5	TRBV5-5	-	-	TGTGCCAGCAGCTTGGTGGGCCCACAAGAGACCCAGTACTTC	CASSLVGPQETQYF
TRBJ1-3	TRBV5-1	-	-	TGCGCCAGCAGCACGAGCTCTGGAAACACCATATATTTT	CASSTSSGNTIYF
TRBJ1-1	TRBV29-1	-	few	TGCAGCGTTGAAAGGGGGGACACTGAAGCTTTCTTT	CSVERGDTEAFF
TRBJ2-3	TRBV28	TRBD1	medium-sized	TGTGCCAGCAGCCTCCACGGACAGGGAAGACACACAGATACGCAGTATTTT	CASSLHGQGRHTDTQYF
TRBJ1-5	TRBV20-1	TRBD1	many	TGCAGTGCTAGAGATCAGGCAGGGGGTAATCAGCCCCAGCATTTT	CSARDQAGGNQPQHF
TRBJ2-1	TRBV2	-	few	TGTGCCAGCAGTGAGGTAGGCCCCGAGCAGTTCTTC	CASSEVGPEQFF
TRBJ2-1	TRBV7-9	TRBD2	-	TGTGCCAGCAGCCCGCTAGCGGGGAGCTCCTACAATGAGCAGTTCTTC	CASSPLAGSSYNEQFF
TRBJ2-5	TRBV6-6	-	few	TGTGCCAGCAGTTACCCCCACAGACAAGAGACCCAGTACTTC	CASSYPHRQETQYF
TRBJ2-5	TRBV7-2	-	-	TGCGCCAGCAGCTTGGTCGCTAGTTCCGCGGTCGAGACCCAGTACTTC	CASSLVASSAVETQYF
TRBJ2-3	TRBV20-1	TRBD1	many	TGCAGTGCTAGAGGAGGACAGGGAACCACAGATACGCAGTATTTT	CSARGGQGTTDTQYF
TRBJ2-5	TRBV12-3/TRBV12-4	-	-	TGTGCCAGCAGTCCTCACAGGGCAGACTTTCAAGAGACCCAGTACTTC	CASSPHRADFQETQYF
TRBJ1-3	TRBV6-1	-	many	TGTGCCAGCAGTTTGGGACGGAAGGCAGGAAACACCATATATTTT	CASSLGRKAGNTIYF
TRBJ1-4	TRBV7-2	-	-	TGTGCCAGCAGCCCTTCGGCCGAAAAACTGTTTTTT	CASSPSAEKLFF
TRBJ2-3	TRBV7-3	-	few	TGTGCCAGCAGCTTCTTTGGGGGAAGCACAGATACGCAGTATTTT	CASSFFGGSTDTQYF
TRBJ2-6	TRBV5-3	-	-	TGTGCCATCAGCAGGGGCAGCTCTGGGGCCAACGTCCTGACTTTC	CAISRGSSGANVLTF
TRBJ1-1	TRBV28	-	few	TGTGCCAGCCGACCAAGTAGTAGGGGCACTTACACTGAAGCTTTCTTT	CASRPSSRGTYTEAFF
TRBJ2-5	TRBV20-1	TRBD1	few	TGCAGTGCTAGAGACGACAGGGGACAGGTTGGAGAGACCCAGTACTTC	CSARDDRGQVGETQYF
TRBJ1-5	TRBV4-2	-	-	TGTGCCAGCAGCCAAGGGGGTAGTGGACAGCCCCAGCATTTT	CASSQGGSGQPQHF
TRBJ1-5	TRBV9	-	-	TGTGCCAGCAGCGTAGGGGGAGGTCAGCCCCAGCATTTT	CASSVGGGQPQHF
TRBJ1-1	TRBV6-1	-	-	TGCGCCAGCAGTACCCGTCAGGGTAACACTGAAGCTTTCTTT	CASSTRQGNTEAFF
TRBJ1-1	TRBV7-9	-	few	TGTGCCAGCAGCTTAGACCGAACTATGAGGACTGAAGCTTTCTTT	CASSLDRTMRTEAFF
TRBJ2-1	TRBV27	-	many	TGTGCCAGCAGTTTATACAGGGTTAATGAGCAGTTCTTC	CASSLYRVNEQFF
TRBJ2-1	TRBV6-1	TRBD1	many	TGTGCCACCCTCTCCTTTTTTGGACAGGGATACAATGAGCAGTTCTTC	CATLSFFGQGYNEQFF
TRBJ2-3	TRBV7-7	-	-	TGTGCCAGCAGCCACAATAGACCAGATACGCAGTATTTT	CASSHNRPDTQYF
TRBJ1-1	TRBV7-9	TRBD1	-	TGTGCCAGCAGCGCCAACAGGGGATCGAACACTGAAGCTTTCTTT	CASSANRGSNTEAFF
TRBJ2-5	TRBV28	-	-	TGTGCCAGCACCCTCTGGAGGGGAGAGACCCAGTACTTC	CASTLWRGETQYF